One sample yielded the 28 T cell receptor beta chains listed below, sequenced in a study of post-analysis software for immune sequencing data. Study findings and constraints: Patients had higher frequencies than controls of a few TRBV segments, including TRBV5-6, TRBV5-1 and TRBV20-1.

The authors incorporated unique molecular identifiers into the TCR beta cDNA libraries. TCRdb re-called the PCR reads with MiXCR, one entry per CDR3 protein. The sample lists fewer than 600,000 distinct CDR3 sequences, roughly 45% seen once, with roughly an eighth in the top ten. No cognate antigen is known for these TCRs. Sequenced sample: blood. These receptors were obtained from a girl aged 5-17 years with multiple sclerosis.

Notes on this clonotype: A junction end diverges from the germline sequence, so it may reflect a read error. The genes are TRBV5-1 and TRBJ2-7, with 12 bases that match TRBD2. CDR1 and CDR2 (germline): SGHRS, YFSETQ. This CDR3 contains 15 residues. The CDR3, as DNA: TGCGCCAACAGCTCGAGACTAGCGGGAGCCGGCGAGCAGTACTTC. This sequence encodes CANSSRLAGAGEQYF.

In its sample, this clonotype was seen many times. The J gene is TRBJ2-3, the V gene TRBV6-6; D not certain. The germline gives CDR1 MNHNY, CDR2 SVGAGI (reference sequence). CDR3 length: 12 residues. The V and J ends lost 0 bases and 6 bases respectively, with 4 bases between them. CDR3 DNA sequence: TGTGCCAGCAGTTACTCGGGTGATACGCAGTATTTT. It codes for CASSYSGDTQYF.

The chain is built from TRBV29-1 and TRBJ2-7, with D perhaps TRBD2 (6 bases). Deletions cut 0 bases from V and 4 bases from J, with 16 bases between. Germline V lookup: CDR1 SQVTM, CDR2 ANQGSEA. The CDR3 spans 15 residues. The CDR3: CSVEDRAREVYEQYF. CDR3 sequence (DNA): TGCAGCGTTGAAGATCGCGCGAGGGAGGTATACGAGCAGTACTTC.

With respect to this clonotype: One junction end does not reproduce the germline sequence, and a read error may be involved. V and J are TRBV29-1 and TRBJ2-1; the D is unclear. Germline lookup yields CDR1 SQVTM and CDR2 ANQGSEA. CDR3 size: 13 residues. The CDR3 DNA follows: TGCAGTGCTAAGGCCCCCTCCTACAATGGGCAGTTCTTC. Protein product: CSAKAPSYNGQFF.

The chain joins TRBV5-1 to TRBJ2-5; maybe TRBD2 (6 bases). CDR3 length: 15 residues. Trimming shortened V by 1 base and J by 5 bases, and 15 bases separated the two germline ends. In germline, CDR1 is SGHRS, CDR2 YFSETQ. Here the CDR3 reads CASSLTYLATETQYF. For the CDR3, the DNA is TGCGCCAGCAGCTTGACTTACCTAGCGACGGAGACCCAGTACTTC.

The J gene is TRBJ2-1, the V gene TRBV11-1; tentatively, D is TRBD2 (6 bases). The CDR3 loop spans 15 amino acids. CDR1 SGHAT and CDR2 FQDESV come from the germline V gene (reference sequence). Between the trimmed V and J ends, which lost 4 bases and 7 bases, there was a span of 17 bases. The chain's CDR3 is CASSSERTTFNEQFF. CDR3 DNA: TGTGCCAGCAGCTCTGAACGGACTACATTTAATGAGCAGTTCTTC.

The CDR3 sequence is CASSYKRGYYGYTF. CDR3 nucleotide sequence: TGTGCCAGCAGTTACAAGCGGGGTTACTATGGCTACACCTTC. This chain joins TRBV6-2 or TRBV6-3 and TRBJ1-2; unclear D gene. The CDR3 spans 14 residues. Germline V gives CDR1 MNHEY, CDR2 SVGEGT. Trimming removed 2 bases from V and 3 bases from J, with 10 bases in between.

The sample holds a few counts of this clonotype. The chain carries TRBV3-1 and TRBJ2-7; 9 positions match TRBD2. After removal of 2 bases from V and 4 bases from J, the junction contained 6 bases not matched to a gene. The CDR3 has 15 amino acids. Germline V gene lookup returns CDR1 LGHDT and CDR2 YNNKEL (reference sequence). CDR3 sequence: CASSQLAGRLYEQYF. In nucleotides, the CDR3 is TGTGCCAGCAGCCAACTAGCGGGACGGTTATACGAGCAGTACTTC.

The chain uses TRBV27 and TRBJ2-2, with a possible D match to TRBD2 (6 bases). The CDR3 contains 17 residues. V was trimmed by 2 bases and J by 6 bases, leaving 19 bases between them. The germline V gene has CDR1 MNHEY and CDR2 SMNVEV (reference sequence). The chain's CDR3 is CASSLEGDFFPSGELFF. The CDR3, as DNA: TGTGCCAGCAGTTTAGAAGGGGACTTCTTCCCTTCCGGGGAGCTGTTTTTT.

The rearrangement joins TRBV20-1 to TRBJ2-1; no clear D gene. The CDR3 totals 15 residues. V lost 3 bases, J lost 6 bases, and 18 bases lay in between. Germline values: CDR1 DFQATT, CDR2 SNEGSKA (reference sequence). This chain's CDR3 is CSASHGTLLLNEQFF. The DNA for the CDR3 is TGCAGTGCTAGCCATGGTACCCTACTACTCAATGAGCAGTTCTTC.

CDR3 protein: CASSFSGRAFYEQFF. In nucleotides, the CDR3 is TGTGCCAGCAGTTTTAGCGGGAGGGCCTTCTATGAGCAGTTCTTC. The chain carries TRBV7-9 and TRBJ2-1; 11 positions agree with TRBD2. The CDR3 extends over 15 amino acids. V shed 6 bases, J shed 8 bases, and the junction held 9 bases outside the gene matches. Germline V CDR1 and CDR2: SEHNR, FQNEAQ (reference sequence). Full variable domain (rest looked up from reference TRBV7-9 and TRBJ2-1): DTGVSQNPRHKITKRGQNVTFRCDPISEHNRLYWYRQTLGQGPEFLTYFQNEAQLEKSRLLSDRFSAERPKGSFSTLEIQRTEQGDSAMYLCASSFSGRAFYEQFFGPGTRLTVL.

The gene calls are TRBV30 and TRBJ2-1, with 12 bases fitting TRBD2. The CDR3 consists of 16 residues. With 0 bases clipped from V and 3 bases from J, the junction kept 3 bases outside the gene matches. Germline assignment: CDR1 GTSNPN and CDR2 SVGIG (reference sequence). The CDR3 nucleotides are TGTGCCTGGAGTGTACCGGGACTAGCGGGCTACAATGAGCAGTTCTTC. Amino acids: CAWSVPGLAGYNEQFF.

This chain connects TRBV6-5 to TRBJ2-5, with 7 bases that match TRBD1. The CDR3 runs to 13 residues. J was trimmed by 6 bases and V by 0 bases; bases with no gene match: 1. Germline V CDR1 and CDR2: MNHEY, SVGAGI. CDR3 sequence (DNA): TGTGCCAGCAGTTACTCACAGGGGAAGACCCAGTACTTC. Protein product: CASSYSQGKTQYF.

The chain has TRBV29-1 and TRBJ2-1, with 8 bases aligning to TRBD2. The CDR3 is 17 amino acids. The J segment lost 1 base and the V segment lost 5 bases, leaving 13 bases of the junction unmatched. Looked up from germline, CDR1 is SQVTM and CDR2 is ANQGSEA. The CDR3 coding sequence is TGCAGCGTTCTCGGTAGCGGGGCGGTAGGGTCCTACAATGAGCAGTTCTTC. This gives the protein CSVLGSGAVGSYNEQFF.

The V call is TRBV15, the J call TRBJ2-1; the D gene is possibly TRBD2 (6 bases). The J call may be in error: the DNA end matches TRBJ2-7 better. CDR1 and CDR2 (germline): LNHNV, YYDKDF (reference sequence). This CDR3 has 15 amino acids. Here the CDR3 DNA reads TGTGCCATTGCAAAAGGAGGGAGCTCCTACAATGAGCAGTACTTC. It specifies CAIAKGGSSYNEQYF.

The CDR3 loop is CASSKGLAGGQETQYF. CDR3 bases: TGTGCCAGCAGCAAGGGACTAGCGGGAGGGCAGGAGACCCAGTACTTC. J is TRBJ2-5 and V is TRBV7-2; 16 nucleotides line up with TRBD2. This CDR3 spans 16 amino acids. V shed 5 bases, J shed 5 bases, and the junction held 5 bases outside the gene matches. Germline CDR1 and CDR2: SGHTA and FQGNSA.

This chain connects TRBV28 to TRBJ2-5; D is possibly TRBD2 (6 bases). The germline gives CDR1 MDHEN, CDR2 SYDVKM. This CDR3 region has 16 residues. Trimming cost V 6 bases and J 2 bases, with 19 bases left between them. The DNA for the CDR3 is TGTGCCAGCAGCCACCTAGAGGGCGGGATGCAAGAGACCCAGTACTTC. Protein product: CASSHLEGGMQETQYF.

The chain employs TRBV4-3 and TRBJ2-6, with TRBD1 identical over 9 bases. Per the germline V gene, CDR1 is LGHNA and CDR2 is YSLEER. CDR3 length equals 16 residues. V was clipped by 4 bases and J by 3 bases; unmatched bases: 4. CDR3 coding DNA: TGCGCCAGCAGCCTGGAGACAGGGGGTGGGGCCAACGTCCTGACTTTC. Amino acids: CASSLETGGGANVLTF.

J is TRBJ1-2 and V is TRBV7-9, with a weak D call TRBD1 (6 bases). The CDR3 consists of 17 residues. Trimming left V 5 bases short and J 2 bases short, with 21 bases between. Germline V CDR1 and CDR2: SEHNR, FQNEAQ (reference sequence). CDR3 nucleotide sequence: TGTGCCAGCAGCGAAGTGGGAAGTTCAGGGGCCAACTATGGCTACACCTTC. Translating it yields CASSEVGSSGANYGYTF.

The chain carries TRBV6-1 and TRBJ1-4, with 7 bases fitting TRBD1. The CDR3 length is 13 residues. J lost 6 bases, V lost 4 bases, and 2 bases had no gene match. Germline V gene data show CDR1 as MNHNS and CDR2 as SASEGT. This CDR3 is CASSVGQDEKLFF. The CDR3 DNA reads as TGTGCCAGCAGTGTAGGACAGGATGAAAAACTGTTTTTT.

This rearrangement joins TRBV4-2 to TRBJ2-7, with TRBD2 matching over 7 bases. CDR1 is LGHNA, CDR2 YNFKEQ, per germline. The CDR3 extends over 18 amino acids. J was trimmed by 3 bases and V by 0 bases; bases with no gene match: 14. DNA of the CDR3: TGTGCCAGCAGCCAAGACGGGCTAGGGGCGGGAGAGATCTACGAGCAGTACTTC. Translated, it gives CASSQDGLGAGEIYEQYF.

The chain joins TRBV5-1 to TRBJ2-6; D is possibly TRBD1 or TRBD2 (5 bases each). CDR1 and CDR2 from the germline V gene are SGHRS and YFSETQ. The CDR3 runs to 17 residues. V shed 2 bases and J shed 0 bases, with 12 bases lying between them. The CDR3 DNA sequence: TGCGCCAGCAGCTTCACTAGTGGGGCCTCTGGGGCCAACGTCCTGACTTTC. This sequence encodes CASSFTSGASGANVLTF.

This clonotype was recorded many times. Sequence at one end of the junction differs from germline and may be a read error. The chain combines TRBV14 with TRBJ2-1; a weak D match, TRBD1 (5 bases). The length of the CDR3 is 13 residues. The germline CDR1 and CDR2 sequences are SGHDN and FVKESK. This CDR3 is CASSQGGYNEQFF. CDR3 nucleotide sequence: TGCGCCAGCAGCCAGGGTGGCTACAATGAGCAGTTCTTC.

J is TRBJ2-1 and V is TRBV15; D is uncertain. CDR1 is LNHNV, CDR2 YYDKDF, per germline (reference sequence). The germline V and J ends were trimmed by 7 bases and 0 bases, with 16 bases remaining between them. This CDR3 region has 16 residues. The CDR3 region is CATTLLGRSSYNEQFF. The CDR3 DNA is TGTGCCACCACCCTCCTCGGACGGTCCTCCTACAATGAGCAGTTCTTC.

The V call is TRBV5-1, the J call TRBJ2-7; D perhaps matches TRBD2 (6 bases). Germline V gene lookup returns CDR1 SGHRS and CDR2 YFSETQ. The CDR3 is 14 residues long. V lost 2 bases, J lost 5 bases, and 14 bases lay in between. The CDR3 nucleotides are TGCGCCAGCAGCTTCGGGAGATCGCTCAACGAGCAGTACTTC. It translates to CASSFGRSLNEQYF.

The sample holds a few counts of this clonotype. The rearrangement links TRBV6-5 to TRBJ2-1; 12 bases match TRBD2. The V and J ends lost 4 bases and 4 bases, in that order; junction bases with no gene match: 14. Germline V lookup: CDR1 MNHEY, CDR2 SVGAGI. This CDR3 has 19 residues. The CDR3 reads CASSSREVETSGRYNEQFF. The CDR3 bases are TGTGCCAGCAGTTCCCGGGAAGTTGAGACTAGCGGGAGATACAATGAGCAGTTCTTC.

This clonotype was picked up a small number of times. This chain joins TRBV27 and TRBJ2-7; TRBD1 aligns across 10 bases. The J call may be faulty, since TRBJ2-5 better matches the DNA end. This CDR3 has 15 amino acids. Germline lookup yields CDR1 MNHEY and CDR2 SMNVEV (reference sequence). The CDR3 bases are TGTGCCAGCAGAACAGGGGACAGGGGTTGGGAGACCCAGTACTTC. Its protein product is CASRTGDRGWETQYF.

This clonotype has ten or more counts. CDR3 loop: CASSLGPTDTQYF. The CDR3 nucleotides are TGTGCCAGCAGTTTAGGGCCCACAGATACGCAGTATTTT. V is TRBV28 and J is TRBJ2-3; D remains unclear. Germline V gives CDR1 MDHEN, CDR2 SYDVKM. V was shortened by 2 bases and J by 2 bases, with 5 bases between the two germline ends. CDR3 length equals 13 residues. The full variable domain, its missing parts supplied by reference TRBV28 and TRBJ2-3, is DVKVTQSSRYLVKRTGEKVFLECVQDMDHENMFWYRQDPGLGLRLIYFSYDVKMKEKGDIPEGYSVSREKKERFSLILESASTNQTSMYLCASSLGPTDTQYFGPGTRLTVL.